A selection of T cell receptor beta chains follows, all from one sample in a study of blood T cell repertoires in COVID-19. Data came from immunoSEQ multiplex PCR; TCRdb stores just in-frame clones and leaves some out. The top ten hold 9% to 15% of the sample, which has 200,000 to 250,000 clones, around 88% seen once. The sample consisted of peripheral blood. Source of these receptors: a man older than 75 with acute or convalescent COVID-19. The CDR3 runs from the conserved cysteine through the conserved F or W. D genes are given only for firm matches. The size of a clone is reported for some rows only, either as once, few or many, or as a class for expanded clones.

>TRBJ1-2|NA|TRBD1|16|TRBV15
CATSRDPGTGNYGYTF
TGTGCCACCAGCAGAGATCCCGGGACAGGGAACTATGGCTACACCTTC
>TRBJ2-3|NA|TRBD1|15|TRBV11-3
CASSLKDRGTDTQYF
TGTGCCAGCAGCTTAAAGGACAGGGGAACAGATACGCAGTATTTT
>TRBJ1-3|NA|TRBD1|16|TRBV6-1
CASSANRGLSGNTIYF
TGTGCCAGCAGTGCTAACAGGGGGCTATCTGGAAACACCATATATTTT
>TRBJ1-2|NA|TRBD1|12|TRBV2
CASGDRAGGYTF
TGTGCCAGCGGTGACAGGGCTGGGGGCTACACCTTC
>TRBJ1-1|NA|TRBD1|18|TRBV19
CASIGRTGAVGVNTEAFF
TGTGCCAGTATCGGACGGACAGGGGCGGTTGGGGTGAACACTGAAGCTTTCTTT
>TRBJ2-5|NA|TRBD1|14|TRBV5-1
CASSLGQGIETQYF
TGCGCCAGCAGCCTAGGACAGGGGATTGAGACCCAGTACTTC
>TRBJ2-7|many|TRBD2|14|TRBV7-8
CASSPRDGRDEQYF
TGTGCCAGCAGCCCACGGGACGGGAGGGACGAGCAGTACTTC
>TRBJ1-1|NA|NA|13|TRBV18
CASSPTGTTEAFF
TGTGCCAGCTCACCAACCGGGACTACTGAAGCTTTCTTT
>TRBJ2-7|NA|TRBD1|16|TRBV7-8
CASSLVYRGMAYEQYF
TGTGCCAGCAGCTTAGTATACAGGGGAATGGCCTACGAGCAGTACTTC
>TRBJ1-1|NA|NA|15|TRBV7-9
CASSPFLDINTEAFF
TGTGCCAGCAGCCCCTTCTTGGACATCAACACTGAAGCTTTCTTT
>TRBJ1-6|NA|TRBD1|15|TRBV6-5
CASAKGQLTNSPLHF
TGTGCCAGCGCGAAGGGACAGTTAACTAATTCACCCCTCCACTTT
>TRBJ2-2|NA|NA|16|TRBV7-8
CASSPSSRGNTGELFF
TGTGCCAGCAGCCCGAGTTCCAGGGGGAACACCGGGGAGCTGTTTTTT
>TRBJ1-1|NA|TRBD1|14|TRBV28
CASREGQGVAEAFF
TGTGCCAGCCGCGAAGGACAGGGCGTGGCTGAAGCTTTCTTT
>TRBJ1-3|NA|TRBD1|17|TRBV10-3
CAISEPGQGPSGNTIYF
TGTGCCATCAGTGAGCCGGGACAGGGGCCTTCTGGAAACACCATATATTTT
>TRBJ1-5|NA|NA|14|TRBV6-5
CASSLDRSNQPQHF
TGTGCCAGCAGTCTCGACAGGAGCAATCAGCCCCAGCATTTT
>TRBJ1-5|few|TRBD1|15|TRBV2
CASRRDSYSNQPQHF
TGTGCCAGCAGACGGGACAGCTATAGCAATCAGCCCCAGCATTTT
>TRBJ1-2|few|TRBD1|17|TRBV19
CASSLLPGQGVDYGYTF
TGTGCCAGTAGTCTCCTCCCGGGACAGGGGGTGGACTATGGCTACACCTTC
>TRBJ2-7|once|TRBD2|13|TRBV6-5
CASSPGLVSEQYF
TGTGCCAGCAGTCCGGGACTAGTCTCCGAGCAGTACTTC
>TRBJ2-7|NA|NA|15|TRBV9
CASSVSSLSLYEQYF
TGTGCCAGCAGCGTATCCTCTCTTAGCCTCTACGAGCAGTACTTC
>TRBJ2-7|NA|NA|15|TRBV7-9
CASSASGKKGWEQYF
TGTGCCAGCAGCGCCTCCGGGAAAAAGGGCTGGGAGCAGTACTTC
>TRBJ2-7|NA|NA|15|TRBV28
CASSAPSGELNEQYF
TGTGCCAGCAGTGCCCCTTCAGGGGAGCTGAACGAGCAGTACTTC
>TRBJ1-2|NA|NA|14|TRBV6-5
CASMETWPLAGYTF
TGTGCCAGCATGGAGACTTGGCCTCTTGCTGGCTACACCTTC
>TRBJ1-2|NA|TRBD1|15|TRBV2
CASSEARTGTGGYTF
TGTGCCAGCAGTGAAGCGCGGACAGGGACGGGAGGCTACACCTTC
>TRBJ2-7|NA|NA|11|TRBV28
CATTGGYEQYF
TGTGCCACAACTGGGGGGTACGAGCAGTACTTC
>TRBJ1-6|NA|NA|15|TRBV6-2/TRBV6-3
CASSYSGTSNSPLHF
TGTGCCAGCAGTTACTCAGGGACAAGTAATTCACCCCTCCACTTT
>TRBJ1-5|NA|TRBD1|17|TRBV28
CASRKTGGQYSNQPQHF
TGTGCCAGTCGAAAAACAGGGGGGCAATATAGCAATCAGCCCCAGCATTTT
>TRBJ1-2|NA|TRBD1|17|TRBV11-2
CASSLHGTGRVSQGYTF
TGTGCCAGCAGCTTACATGGGACAGGGAGGGTTTCGCAGGGCTACACCTTC
>TRBJ2-1|NA|NA|17|TRBV21-1
CASSSHSGTSGGVEQFF
TGTGCCAGCAGCTCGCACTCCGGGACTAGCGGGGGGGTAGAGCAGTTCTTC
>TRBJ2-2|NA|TRBD1|15|TRBV10-3
CAISVPGQGSGELFF
TGTGCCATCAGTGTACCGGGACAGGGATCCGGGGAGCTGTTTTTT
>TRBJ2-2|NA|TRBD1|15|TRBV5-1
CASIGTGGITGELFF
TGCGCCAGCATCGGGACAGGGGGCATCACCGGGGAGCTGTTTTTT
>TRBJ2-7|NA|TRBD2|15|TRBV7-6
CASSLGSGGTYEQYF
TGTGCCAGCAGCTTAGGCTCGGGAGGGACCTACGAGCAGTACTTC
>TRBJ1-1|NA|TRBD1|14|TRBV3-1/TRBV3-2
CASSLLDRGTEAFF
TGTGCCAGCAGCCTACTGGACAGGGGCACTGAAGCTTTCTTT
>TRBJ1-3|few|TRBD1|12|TRBV10-1
CATTGAGNTIYF
TGCGCCACCACAGGGGCAGGAAACACCATATATTTT
>TRBJ2-3|once|TRBD2|13|TRBV28
CASSRTSQDTQYF
TGTGCCAGCAGCCGGACTAGTCAAGATACGCAGTATTTT
>TRBJ1-4|NA|TRBD1|15|TRBV28
CASRSGGLTNEKLFF
TGTGCCAGCAGGTCAGGGGGGCTTACTAATGAAAAACTGTTTTTT
>TRBJ1-5|NA|TRBD1|16|TRBV28
CASSVRQGRSNQPQHF
TGTGCCAGCAGTGTCAGACAGGGTAGGAGCAATCAGCCCCAGCATTTT
>TRBJ1-2|NA|TRBD1|17|TRBV3-1/TRBV3-2
CASSQEADRRALYGYTF
TGTGCCAGCAGCCAAGAGGCGGACAGGAGAGCTCTCTATGGCTACACCTTC
>TRBJ1-2|NA|NA|14|TRBV3-1/TRBV3-2
CASSQALPRSGYTF
TGTGCCAGCAGCCAAGCCCTTCCAAGGAGCGGCTACACCTTC
>TRBJ2-5|NA|NA|14|TRBV5-4
CASSAMGRGETQYF
TGTGCCAGCAGCGCGATGGGTCGGGGAGAGACCCAGTACTTC
>TRBJ2-7|NA|TRBD1|15|TRBV19
CASSVQGQGNYEQYF
TGTGCCAGTAGTGTTCAGGGACAGGGGAACTACGAGCAGTACTTC
>TRBJ2-7|once|NA|17|TRBV21-1
CASSKFPRDMDIRGQYF
TGTGCCAGCAGCAAATTTCCCCGGGACATGGACATACGAGGGCAGTACTTC
>TRBJ1-2|NA|TRBD1|13|TRBV20-1
CSASRDREFGYTF
TGCAGTGCTAGTAGGGACAGGGAATTCGGCTACACCTTC
>TRBJ1-6|NA|NA|14|TRBV19
CASSPGTYNSPLHF
TGTGCCAGTAGCCCGGGAACCTATAATTCACCCCTCCACTTT
>TRBJ2-1|NA|NA|15|TRBV21-1
CASSDQRSSYNEQFF
TGTGCCAGCAGCGATCAGAGGAGCTCCTACAATGAGCAGTTCTTC
>TRBJ1-2|few|NA|15|TRBV7-8
CASSLAGYGSYGYTF
TGTGCCAGCAGCTTAGCCGGGTACGGGTCCTATGGCTACACCTTC